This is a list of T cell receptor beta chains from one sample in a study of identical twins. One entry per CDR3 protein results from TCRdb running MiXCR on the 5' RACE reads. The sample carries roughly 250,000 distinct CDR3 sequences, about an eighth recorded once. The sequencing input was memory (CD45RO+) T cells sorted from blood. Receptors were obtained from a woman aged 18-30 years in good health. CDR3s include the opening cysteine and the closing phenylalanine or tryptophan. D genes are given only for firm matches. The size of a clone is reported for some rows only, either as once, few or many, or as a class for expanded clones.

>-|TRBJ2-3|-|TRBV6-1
TGTGCCAGCAGCCCCGCCGCAGGGGCGGATACGCAGTATTTT
CASSPAAGADTQYF
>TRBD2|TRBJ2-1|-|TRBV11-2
TGTGCCAGCAGCTTACAAATAAGCGCGGGAGGGGGTTCCTACAATGAGCAGTTCTTC
CASSLQISAGGGSYNEQFF
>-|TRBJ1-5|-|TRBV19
TGTGCCAGTAGTCCTTTCCGGGGTGGCAATCAGCCCCAGCATTTT
CASSPFRGGNQPQHF
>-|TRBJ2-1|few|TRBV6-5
TGTGCCAGCAGTTACTCGATTCAGGCTATCTCCTACAATGAGCAGTTCTTC
CASSYSIQAISYNEQFF
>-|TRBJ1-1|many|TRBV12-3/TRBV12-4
TGTGCCAGCAGTCGGAGGGTGAACACTGAAGCTTTCTTT
CASSRRVNTEAFF
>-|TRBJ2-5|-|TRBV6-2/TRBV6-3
TGTGCCAGCAGGACCCAGGGCCAAGAGACCCAGTACTTC
CASRTQGQETQYF
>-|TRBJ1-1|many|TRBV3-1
TGTGCCAGCAGCCATTTCAGCCTGAACACTGAAGCTTTCTTT
CASSHFSLNTEAFF
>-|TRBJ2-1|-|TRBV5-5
TGTGCCAGCAGCTTGGAGGTGACCAGCTCCTACAATGAGCAGTTCTTC
CASSLEVTSSYNEQFF
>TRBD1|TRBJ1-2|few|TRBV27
TGTGCCAGCAGTTTAGGACAGGGGATAAGGTGGGATGGCTACACCTTC
CASSLGQGIRWDGYTF
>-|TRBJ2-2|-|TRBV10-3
TGTGCCATCACCCCCAAGCCCGGGGAGCTGTTTTTT
CAITPKPGELFF
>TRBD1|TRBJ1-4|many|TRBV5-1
TGCGCCAGCAGCTTGGGAGACAGGGGGCAGAATGAAAAACTGTTTTTT
CASSLGDRGQNEKLFF
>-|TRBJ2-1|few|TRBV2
TGTGCCAGTATTTCCCCCACGGCTTTATACAATGAGCAGTTCTTC
CASISPTALYNEQFF
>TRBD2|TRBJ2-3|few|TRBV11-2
TGTGCCAGCAGCTCCCGGGTGCAAGCGGGAGTGGGTACAGATACGCAGTATTTT
CASSSRVQAGVGTDTQYF
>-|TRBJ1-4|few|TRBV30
TGTGCCTGGAGTGTTCCGGGAAGCCCTAATGAAAAACTGTTTTTT
CAWSVPGSPNEKLFF
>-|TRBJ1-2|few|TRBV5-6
TGTGCCAGCAGCCCGGGGGCTAATCCAGCCTACTATGGCTACACCTTC
CASSPGANPAYYGYTF
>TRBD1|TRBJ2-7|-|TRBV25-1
TGTGCCAGCAGTGAATCAGGGGACAGTGGTGGGTACGAGCAGTACTTC
CASSESGDSGGYEQYF
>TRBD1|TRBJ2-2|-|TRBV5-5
TGTGCCAGCAGCCCGATTCCCGGGACAGGGGGCACCGGGGAGCTGTTTTTT
CASSPIPGTGGTGELFF
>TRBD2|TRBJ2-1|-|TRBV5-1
TGCGCCAGCAGCTCCTCTAGCGGGGGGGCCCGTGAGCAGTTCTTC
CASSSSSGGAREQFF
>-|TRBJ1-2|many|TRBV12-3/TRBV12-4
TGTGCCAGCAGCACCACGATTTTCGGCTACACCTTC
CASSTTIFGYTF
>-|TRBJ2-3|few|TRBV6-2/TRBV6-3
TGTGCCAGCAGAGAGGGCCGAGATACGCAGTATTTT
CASREGRDTQYF
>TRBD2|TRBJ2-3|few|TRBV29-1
TGCAGCGTTGAGACCCGACTAGCGATTAGCACAGATACGCAGTATTTT
CSVETRLAISTDTQYF
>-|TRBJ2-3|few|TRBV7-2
TGTGCCAGCAGCCCGGGGGCGGTGCACCCAGATACGCAGTATTTT
CASSPGAVHPDTQYF
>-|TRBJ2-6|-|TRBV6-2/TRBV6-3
TGTGCCAGCAGCCGCATGCTTTCTGGGGCCAACGTCCTGACTTTC
CASSRMLSGANVLTF
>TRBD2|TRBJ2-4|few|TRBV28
TGTGCCAGCAGTCCCAGGGAGGGAAAAAACATTCAGTACTTC
CASSPREGKNIQYF
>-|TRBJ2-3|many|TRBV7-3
TGTGCCAGCAGCTCCCAGGGGACAGATACGCAGTATTTT
CASSSQGTDTQYF
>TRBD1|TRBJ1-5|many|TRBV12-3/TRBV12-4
TGTGCCAGCAGTGTAGGACAGGGAGATAGCAATCAGCCCCAGCATTTT
CASSVGQGDSNQPQHF
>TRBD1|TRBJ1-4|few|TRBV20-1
TGCAGTGCTAGAGATTTAGGGACAGCACATGAAAAACTGTTTTTT
CSARDLGTAHEKLFF
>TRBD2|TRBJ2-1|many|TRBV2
TGTGCCAGCAGTGAGTCGGGGGGAGTCTCCTACAATGAGCAGTTCTTC
CASSESGGVSYNEQFF